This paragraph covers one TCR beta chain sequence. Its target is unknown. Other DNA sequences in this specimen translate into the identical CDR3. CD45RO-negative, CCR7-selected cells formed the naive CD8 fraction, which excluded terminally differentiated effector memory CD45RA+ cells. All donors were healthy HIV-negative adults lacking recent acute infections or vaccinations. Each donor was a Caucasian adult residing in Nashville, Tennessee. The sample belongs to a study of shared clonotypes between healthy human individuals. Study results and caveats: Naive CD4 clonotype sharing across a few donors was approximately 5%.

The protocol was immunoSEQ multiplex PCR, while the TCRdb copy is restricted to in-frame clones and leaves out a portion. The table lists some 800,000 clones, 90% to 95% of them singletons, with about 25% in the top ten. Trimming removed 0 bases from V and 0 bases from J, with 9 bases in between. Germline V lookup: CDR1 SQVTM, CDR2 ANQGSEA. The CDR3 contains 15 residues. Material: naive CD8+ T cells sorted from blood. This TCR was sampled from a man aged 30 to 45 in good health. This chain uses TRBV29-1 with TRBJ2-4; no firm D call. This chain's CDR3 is CSVEDGKLAKNIQYF. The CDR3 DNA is TGCAGCGTTGAAGACGGAAAACTAGCCAAAAACATTCAGTACTTC.